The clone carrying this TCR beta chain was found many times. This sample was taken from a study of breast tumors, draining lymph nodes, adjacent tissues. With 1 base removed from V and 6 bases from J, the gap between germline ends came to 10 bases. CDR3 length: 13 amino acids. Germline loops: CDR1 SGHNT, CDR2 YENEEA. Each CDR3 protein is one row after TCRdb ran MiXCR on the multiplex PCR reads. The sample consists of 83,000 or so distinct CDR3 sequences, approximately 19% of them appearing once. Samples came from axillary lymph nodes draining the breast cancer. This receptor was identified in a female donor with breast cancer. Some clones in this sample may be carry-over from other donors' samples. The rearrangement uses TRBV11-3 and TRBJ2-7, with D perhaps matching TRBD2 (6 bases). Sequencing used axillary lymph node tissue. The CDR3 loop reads CASSLGLEAEQYF. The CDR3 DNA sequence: TGTGCCAGCAGCTTAGGACTAGAGGCCGAGCAGTACTTC.